This is a list of T cell receptor beta chains from one sample in a study of siplizumab effects on memory and regulatory T cells. Some clones are missing from TCRdb's copy, which holds only in-frame ones; the method was immunoSEQ multiplex PCR. Altogether some 75,000 clones are present, 85% to 95% being singletons, with the ten largest covering 4.5% to 6.5%. Sequencing was carried out using CD8+ T cells sorted from blood. These receptors came from a human donor in good health. Each CDR3 is given with its conserved first and last residue. The D gene is left open where the match is weak. Part of the rows lack a size; the others show once, few, many or a class for expanded clones.

clone size	V gene	D gene	J gene	CDR3 protein	CDR3 DNA
NA	TRBV27	TRBD2	TRBJ2-1	CASTWGSGENEQFF	TGTGCCAGCACCTGGGGTAGCGGGGAGAATGAGCAGTTCTTC
NA	TRBV19	NA	TRBJ1-5	CASKYGTFSNQPQHF	TGTGCCAGTAAGTACGGGACTTTTAGCAATCAGCCCCAGCATTTT
NA	TRBV10-3	NA	TRBJ2-2	CAISEPGTKNTGELFF	TGTGCCATCAGTGAGCCCGGGACAAAAAACACCGGGGAGCTGTTTTTT
NA	TRBV7-6	NA	TRBJ2-1	CASGVAAYNEQFF	TGTGCCAGCGGGGTGGCGGCCTACAATGAGCAGTTCTTC
NA	TRBV2	NA	TRBJ1-5	CASRVSGGQIQPQHF	TGTGCCAGCAGGGTCTCAGGAGGTCAGATTCAGCCCCAGCATTTT
NA	TRBV7-9	NA	TRBJ1-1	CASSQGNTEAFF	TGTGCCAGCAGCCAGGGGAACACTGAAGCTTTCTTT
NA	TRBV7-3	TRBD2	TRBJ2-3	CASSAGLAGGDTQYF	TGTGCCAGCAGCGCGGGACTAGCGGGGGGAGATACGCAGTATTTT
few	TRBV7-2	NA	TRBJ1-1	CASSLIGNTEAFF	TGTGCCAGCAGCCTGATAGGAAACACTGAAGCTTTCTTT
NA	TRBV9	NA	TRBJ2-3	CASSASLQDTQYF	TGTGCCAGCAGCGCTAGCCTCCAGGATACGCAGTATTTT
NA	TRBV9	NA	TRBJ1-3	CASTSAASGNTIYF	TGTGCCAGCACGAGTGCGGCATCAGGAAACACCATATATTTT
NA	TRBV11-2	TRBD1	TRBJ2-7	CASSSNSGTGSEQYF	TGTGCCAGCAGCTCCAACTCCGGGACAGGGTCCGAGCAGTACTTC
NA	TRBV6-1	TRBD1	TRBJ1-1	CASSPDRGYTEAFF	TGTGCCAGCAGTCCGGACAGGGGTTACACTGAAGCTTTCTTT
NA	TRBV4-2	NA	TRBJ1-4	CASSQGGSTTNEKLFF	TGTGCCAGCAGCCAAGGAGGGAGTACGACTAATGAAAAACTGTTTTTT
NA	TRBV15	NA	TRBJ2-3	CATSSGSRTDTQYF	TGTGCCACCAGCTCGGGGTCTCGTACAGATACGCAGTATTTT
NA	TRBV9	NA	TRBJ2-3	CASTVSGLFTDTQYF	TGTGCCAGCACCGTATCAGGACTCTTCACAGATACGCAGTATTTT
NA	TRBV5-4	TRBD2	TRBJ2-7	CASRSGLAGRYEQYF	TGTGCCAGCAGATCGGGACTAGCGGGGAGATACGAGCAGTACTTC
NA	TRBV10-3	TRBD1	TRBJ1-2	CAISESGQGNYGYTF	TGTGCCATCAGTGAATCGGGACAGGGTAACTATGGCTACACCTTC
NA	TRBV27	NA	TRBJ2-7	CASRQGYEQYF	TGTGCCAGTCGGCAGGGTTACGAGCAGTACTTC
few	TRBV9	NA	TRBJ1-1	CASSLGGGTEAFF	TGTGCCAGCAGCCTTGGGGGGGGCACTGAAGCTTTCTTT
NA	TRBV2	TRBD2	TRBJ2-5	CASSESAGGYETQYF	TGTGCCAGCAGTGAATCAGCGGGGGGCTACGAGACCCAGTACTTC
NA	TRBV5-4	NA	TRBJ1-1	CASSLGGNEAFF	TGTGCCAGCAGCCTGGGGGGGAATGAAGCTTTCTTT
once	TRBV5-1	NA	TRBJ2-1	CASSLAPGEAYNEQFF	TGCGCCAGCAGCTTGGCCCCTGGGGAGGCCTACAATGAGCAGTTCTTC
NA	TRBV30	NA	TRBJ1-1	CAWSVGVGKNTEAFF	TGTGCCTGGAGTGTCGGGGTGGGTAAAAACACTGAAGCTTTCTTT
NA	TRBV5-1	TRBD1	TRBJ1-1	CASSLGTGVDTEAFF	TGCGCCAGCAGCTTGGGGACAGGGGTTGACACTGAAGCTTTCTTT
NA	TRBV5-4	TRBD1	TRBJ1-4	CASSSDRGNEKLFF	TGTGCCAGCAGCTCCGACAGGGGAAATGAAAAACTGTTTTTT
NA	TRBV6-4	NA	TRBJ2-3	CASSDSARGSPTDTQYF	TGTGCCAGCAGTGACTCGGCCCGGGGGTCCCCGACAGATACGCAGTATTTT
NA	TRBV7-9	NA	TRBJ2-7	CASSPPGPSNEQYF	TGTGCCAGCAGCCCACCGGGACCCTCCAACGAGCAGTACTTC
NA	TRBV11-2	TRBD1	TRBJ2-7	CASSSGTGTLYEQYF	TGTGCCAGCAGCTCCGGGACAGGTACGCTCTACGAGCAGTACTTC
NA	TRBV6-5	NA	TRBJ2-1	CASSRWGGGDEQFF	TGTGCCAGCAGCCGCTGGGGAGGTGGCGATGAGCAGTTCTTC
NA	TRBV6-5	TRBD2	TRBJ2-7	CASGLAGPYEQYF	TGTGCCAGCGGGCTAGCGGGCCCCTACGAGCAGTACTTC
once	TRBV28	NA	TRBJ1-1	CASSLQGVGLDTEAFF	TGTGCCAGCAGCCTCCAGGGAGTCGGGCTTGACACTGAAGCTTTCTTT
NA	TRBV4-1	NA	TRBJ1-2	CASSPGGGYTF	TGCGCCAGCAGCCCTGGGGGGGGCTACACCTTC
NA	TRBV7-9	NA	TRBJ1-5	CASSLGRASNQPQHF	TGTGCCAGCAGCTTAGGTAGGGCTAGCAATCAGCCCCAGCATTTT
NA	TRBV5-1	NA	TRBJ2-3	CASSLEPGSSDTQYF	TGCGCCAGCAGCTTGGAGCCGGGCTCCAGCGATACGCAGTATTTT
NA	TRBV7-9	NA	TRBJ1-5	CASSSSGDSNQPQHF	TGTGCCAGCAGCTCGTCAGGGGATAGCAATCAGCCCCAGCATTTT
NA	TRBV13	TRBD2	TRBJ2-7	CASSLWSPTSPYEQYF	TGTGCCAGCAGCTTATGGAGCCCGACTAGCCCATACGAGCAGTACTTC
NA	TRBV7-9	NA	TRBJ2-7	CASSPDSGEQYF	TGTGCCAGCAGCCCGGACTCCGGCGAGCAGTACTTC
NA	TRBV7-8	TRBD1	TRBJ1-3	CASSVTTGYDGNTIYF	TGTGCCAGCAGCGTAACGACAGGGTATGACGGAAACACCATATATTTT
NA	TRBV27	NA	TRBJ2-7	CASRTQAREQYF	TGTGCCAGCAGAACACAGGCTAGGGAGCAGTACTTC
NA	TRBV1	NA	TRBJ1-2	CTSSQDLENPDGYTF	TGCACCAGCAGCCAAGATCTGGAGAATCCCGATGGCTACACCTTC
NA	TRBV6-5	NA	TRBJ2-7	CASSQGGYEQYF	TGTGCCAGCAGTCAAGGGGGCTACGAGCAGTACTTC
NA	TRBV9	NA	TRBJ2-7	CASSGKDRLTYEQYF	TGTGCCAGCAGCGGGAAAGATAGACTGACCTACGAGCAGTACTTC
NA	TRBV6-6	NA	TRBJ2-3	CASSYFVADTQYF	TGTGCCAGCAGTTATTTCGTTGCAGATACGCAGTATTTT
NA	TRBV6-1	NA	TRBJ1-5	CASSDPQGRMGQPQHF	TGTGCCAGCAGTGATCCCCAGGGGCGGATGGGTCAGCCCCAGCATTTT
once	TRBV5-6	NA	TRBJ2-7	CASSFGGPAYEQYF	TGTGCCAGCAGCTTTGGGGGGCCGGCCTACGAGCAGTACTTC
NA	TRBV9	TRBD1	TRBJ1-1	CASSVEGGEAFF	TGTGCCAGCAGCGTAGAAGGGGGCGAAGCTTTCTTT
NA	TRBV7-6	NA	TRBJ2-6	CASRSGANVLTF	TGTGCCAGCAGGTCCGGGGCCAACGTCCTGACTTTC
NA	TRBV13	NA	TRBJ2-1	CASSHATGNEQFF	TGTGCCAGCAGCCATGCGACGGGCAATGAGCAGTTCTTC
NA	TRBV4-1	NA	TRBJ2-2	CASSGTVNTGELFF	TGCGCCAGCAGCGGGACTGTGAACACCGGGGAGCTGTTTTTT
NA	TRBV21-1	NA	TRBJ1-5	CASSNIPLHQPQHF	TGTGCCAGCAGCAACATACCCCTCCATCAGCCCCAGCATTTT
NA	TRBV7-9	NA	TRBJ2-1	CASSLSLNEQFF	TGTGCCAGCAGCTTATCATTGAATGAGCAGTTCTTC
NA	TRBV27	TRBD1	TRBJ1-1	CASRTGMSEAFF	TGTGCCAGTCGGACAGGAATGAGTGAAGCTTTCTTT
NA	TRBV10-3	TRBD1	TRBJ1-1	CAIRGDRMGSTEAFF	TGTGCCATCAGGGGGGACAGGATGGGGAGCACTGAAGCTTTCTTT
NA	TRBV7-3	TRBD2	TRBJ2-1	CASSLTGTSGGPKGEQFF	TGTGCCAGCAGCTTAACTGGGACTAGCGGGGGCCCAAAGGGTGAGCAGTTCTTC
NA	TRBV11-3	TRBD1	TRBJ2-1	CASSRKQGVASNEQFF	TGTGCCAGCAGCCGGAAACAGGGGGTAGCTAGTAATGAGCAGTTCTTC
NA	TRBV19	NA	TRBJ1-1	CASSRLNTEAFF	TGTGCCAGTAGTAGATTGAACACTGAAGCTTTCTTT